What follows are 13 T cell receptor beta chains derived from one specimen sequenced in a study of T cell responses to AZD1222 COVID-19 vaccine. TCRdb's table, derived via immunoSEQ multiplex PCR, lists solely in-frame clones and lacks some. The sample lists over 100,000 clones; about nine tenths were seen once. Here the sequenced sample was peripheral blood, taken on day 0 of AZD1222 vaccination. These receptors all come from an adult in good health.

The J gene is TRBJ2-5, the V gene TRBV7-6; D not certain. In germline, CDR1 is SGHVS, CDR2 FNYEAQ. This CDR3 spans 12 amino acids. V dropped 1 base and J dropped 3 bases, with 3 bases sitting between them. The CDR3 nucleotides are TGTGCCAGCAGCTTAGGTGAAGAGACCCAGTACTTC. Its protein is CASSLGEETQYF.

CDR3 sequence: CASSLADRQPQHF. The CDR3 coding sequence is TGTGCCAGCAGCTTAGCAGACAGGCAGCCCCAGCATTTT. The chain is built from TRBV7-2 and TRBJ1-5; a possible D gene is TRBD1 (6 bases). CDR1 and CDR2 from the germline V gene are SGHTA and FQGNSA. Trimming stripped 0 bases from V and 7 bases from J, with 7 bases between. The CDR3 loop spans 13 amino acids.

V usage is TRBV7-2 and J usage is TRBJ1-2; no clear D. V shed 4 bases and J shed 5 bases, with 17 bases lying between them. The germline V gene has CDR1 SGHTA and CDR2 FQGNSA. The CDR3 has 15 amino acids. The CDR3 sequence is CASSSQSGISYGYTF. The CDR3 nucleotides are TGTGCCAGCAGCTCTCAATCCGGAATTAGTTATGGCTACACCTTC.

The rearrangement uses TRBV28 and TRBJ2-3, with 9 bases identical to TRBD1. The CDR3 consists of 14 residues. Germline CDR1 is MDHEN and CDR2 is SYDVKM. J gave up 3 bases and V 4 bases, and 2 bases lay outside the gene matches. The CDR3 coding sequence is TGTGCCAGCAGTTCGGACAGGGGAACAGATACGCAGTATTTT. Protein: CASSSDRGTDTQYF.

V and J are TRBV21-1 and TRBJ1-1. TRBV21-1 is assigned pseudogene status. There are 16 residues in the CDR3. The CDR3 DNA sequence: TGTGCCAGCCCCCCCAAGGGGGGAAGACCGAACACTGAAGCTTTCTTT. It encodes CASPPKGGRPNTEAFF.

The V call is TRBV28, the J call TRBJ2-7, with D unclear. This CDR3 is 10 amino acids long. Trimming cost V 10 bases and J 1 base, with 5 bases left between them. CDR1 and CDR2 (germline): MDHEN, SYDVKM. This CDR3 reads CATKSYEQYF. The CDR3 DNA reads as TGTGCCACCAAATCCTACGAGCAGTACTTC.

This chain links TRBV23-1 with TRBJ1-2; maybe TRBD1 (5 bases). TRBV23-1 is an open reading frame, and its role is uncertain. This CDR3 region has 16 residues. V was cut by 0 bases and J by 2 bases, with 13 bases left in between. The CDR3 spells CASSQSFGATNYGYTF. The CDR3, as DNA: TGCGCCAGCAGTCAATCGTTCGGGGCGACGAACTATGGCTACACCTTC.

The genes are TRBV5-1 and TRBJ1-5, with D perhaps matching TRBD1 (6 bases). The CDR3 is 15 amino acids. The ends were cut back, 0 bases at V and 2 bases at J, with 9 bases in the middle. Germline-derived CDR1 and CDR2 are SGHRS and YFSETQ. The CDR3 protein is CASSLEPGGNQPQHF. The CDR3 bases are TGCGCCAGCAGCTTGGAGCCAGGGGGCAATCAGCCCCAGCATTTT.

The V call is TRBV9, the J call TRBJ2-3; no firm D call. This CDR3 is 14 amino acids long. Deletions cut 2 bases from V and 2 bases from J, with 9 bases between. Germline-derived CDR1 and CDR2 are SGDLS and YYNGEE. The CDR3 DNA reads as TGTGCCAGCAGCGTCGTCCGGTCCACAGATACGCAGTATTTT. Protein: CASSVVRSTDTQYF.

The chain uses TRBV7-8 and TRBJ1-5, with 10 positions matching TRBD1. The length of the CDR3 is 16 residues. Germline V gene data show CDR1 as SGHVS and CDR2 as FQNEAQ. The ends lost 5 bases at V and 4 bases at J; junction bases unmatched: 8. CDR3 residues: CASSRSAGQGNQPQHF. In DNA, the CDR3 is TGTGCCAGCAGCCGATCTGCGGGACAGGGGAATCAGCCCCAGCATTTT. Full variable domain (outside the CDR3, taken from reference TRBV7-8 and TRBJ1-5): GAGVSQSPRYKVAKRGQDVALRCDPISGHVSLFWYQQALGQGPEFLTYFQNEAQLDKSGLPSDRFFAERPEGSVSTLKIQRTQQEDSAVYLCASSRSAGQGNQPQHFGDGTRLSIL.

The chain carries TRBV4-1 and TRBJ2-7; 8 bases are a match to TRBD2. Germline V gene lookup returns CDR1 MGHRA and CDR2 YSYEKL. There are 16 residues in the CDR3. The J segment lost 4 bases and the V segment lost 0 bases, leaving 8 bases of the junction unmatched. The CDR3 here is CASSQERLAGGYEQYF. The CDR3 DNA reads as TGCGCCAGCAGCCAAGAGAGGTTGGCGGGGGGATACGAGCAGTACTTC.

This chain joins TRBV5-4 and TRBJ2-1; 9 nucleotides line up with TRBD2. The CDR3 consists of 15 residues. J was trimmed by 7 bases and V by 0 bases; bases with no gene match: 5. The germline CDR1 and CDR2 sequences are SGHNT and YYREEE (reference sequence). Written as DNA, the CDR3 is TGTGCCAGCAGCTTGGATAGCGGGGGATTTAATGAGCAGTTCTTC. Its protein is CASSLDSGGFNEQFF.

This rearrangement joins TRBV29-1 to TRBJ1-4; D is perhaps TRBD1 (6 bases). The CDR3 contains 12 residues. Germline lookup yields CDR1 SQVTM and CDR2 ANQGSEA. With 5 bases removed from V and 8 bases from J, the gap between germline ends came to 12 bases. As DNA, the CDR3 is TGCAGCGTTACACAGGGACTCGAAAAACTGTTTTTT. Amino acid sequence: CSVTQGLEKLFF.